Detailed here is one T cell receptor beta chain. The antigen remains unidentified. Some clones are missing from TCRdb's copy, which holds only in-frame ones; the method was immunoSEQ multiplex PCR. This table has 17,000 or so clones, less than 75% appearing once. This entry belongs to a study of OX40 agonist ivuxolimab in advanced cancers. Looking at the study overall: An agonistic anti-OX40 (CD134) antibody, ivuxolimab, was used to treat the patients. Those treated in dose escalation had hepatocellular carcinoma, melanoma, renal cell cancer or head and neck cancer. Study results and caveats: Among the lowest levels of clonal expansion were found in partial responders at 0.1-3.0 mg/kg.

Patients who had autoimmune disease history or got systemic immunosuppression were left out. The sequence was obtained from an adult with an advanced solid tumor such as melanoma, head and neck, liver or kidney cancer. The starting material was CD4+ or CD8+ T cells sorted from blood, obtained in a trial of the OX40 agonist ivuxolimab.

CDR3 residues: CATHRTDDTDTQYF. CDR3 sequence (DNA): TGTGCTACCCACCGGACAGATGACACAGATACGCAGTATTTT. This chain connects TRBV12-5 to TRBJ2-3; D possibly corresponds to TRBD1 (6 bases). The germline CDR1 and CDR2 sequences are LGHNT and FRNRAP. The V and J ends lost 10 bases and 2 bases respectively, with 16 bases between them. The CDR3 runs to 14 residues.